This T cell receptor (beta chain) was obtained from a study of regulatory T cells in long-lasting Graves disease. Study background: Persistence in Graves' disease required over 5 years of antithyroid drugs plus positive TSH receptor antibodies.

Both iRepertoire HTBI primers and Arm-PCR of CDR3 regions were used to build the TCR beta libraries. As originally analysed: Gene usage covered 62 TRBV and more than twelve TRBJ segments. MiXCR was run by TCRdb on the multiplex PCR reads, yielding one entry per CDR3 protein. The V and J calls and clone size come from TCRdb's table, not from the authors' own analysis. The repertoire consists of about 460,000 distinct CDR3 sequences, with around a fifth occurring once and the leading ten covering less than 15%. Study results and limitations: Persistent disease preferred TRBV28, TRBJ1-2 and TRBJ2-5. Sampling was limited to peripheral blood rather than thyroid tissue.

This clonotype was observed a few times. Its antigen is currently unknown. CDR3 length equals 15 residues. Per the germline V gene, CDR1 is SGHRS and CDR2 is YFSETQ. The trim removed 3 bases at V and 4 bases at J, leaving 9 bases unmatched. Sample time point: persistent/refractory GD, antithyroid drugs over 5 years with positive TRAb. The TCR library was made from RNA that had been extracted from PBMCs in TRIzol. The sequences come from peripheral blood mononuclear cells (PBMCs), collected when the disease was refractory, from a patient treated with antithyroid drugs. The receptor was isolated from a female donor with Graves disease. The V call is TRBV5-1, the J call TRBJ2-7; 8 nucleotides match TRBD1. The CDR3, as DNA: TGCGCCAGCAGCTCGTTGCCGGACAGGGTATACGAGCAGTACTTC. Encoded protein: CASSSLPDRVYEQYF.